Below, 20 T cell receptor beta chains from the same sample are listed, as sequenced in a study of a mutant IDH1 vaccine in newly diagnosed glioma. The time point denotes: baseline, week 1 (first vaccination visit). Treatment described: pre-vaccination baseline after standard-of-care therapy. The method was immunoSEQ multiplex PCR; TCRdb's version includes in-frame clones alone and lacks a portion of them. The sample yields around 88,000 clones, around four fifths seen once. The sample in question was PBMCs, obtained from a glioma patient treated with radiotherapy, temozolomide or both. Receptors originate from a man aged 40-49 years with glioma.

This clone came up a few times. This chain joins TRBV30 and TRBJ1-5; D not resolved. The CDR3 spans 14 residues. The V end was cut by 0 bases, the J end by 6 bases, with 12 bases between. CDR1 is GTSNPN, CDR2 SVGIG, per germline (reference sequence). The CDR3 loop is CAWSVNRGGQPQHF. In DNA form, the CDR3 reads TGTGCCTGGAGTGTTAACCGGGGAGGTCAGCCCCAGCATTTT.

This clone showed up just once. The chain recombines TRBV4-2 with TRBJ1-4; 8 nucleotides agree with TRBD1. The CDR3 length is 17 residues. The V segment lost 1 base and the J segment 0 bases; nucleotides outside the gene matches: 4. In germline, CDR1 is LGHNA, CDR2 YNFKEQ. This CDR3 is CASSQGPGGTTNEKLFF. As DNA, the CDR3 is TGTGCCAGCAGCCAAGGCCCAGGGGGCACAACTAATGAAAAACTGTTTTTT.

CDR3 nucleotide sequence: TGTGCCAGCAGCCCCGCAAGCGGGGGGAATCAGCCCCAGCATTTT. The encoded protein is CASSPASGGNQPQHF. The chain combines TRBV4-2 with TRBJ1-5; TRBD1 might be the D (5 bases). V was pared by 4 bases and J by 4 bases, with 14 bases between. This CDR3 has 15 residues. CDR1 and CDR2 (germline): LGHNA, YNFKEQ.

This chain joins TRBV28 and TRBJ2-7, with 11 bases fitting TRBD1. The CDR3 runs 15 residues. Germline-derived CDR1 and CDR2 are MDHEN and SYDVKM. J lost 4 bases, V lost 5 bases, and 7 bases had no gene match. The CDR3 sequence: CASSPAGTGGYEQYF. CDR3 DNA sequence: TGTGCCAGCAGTCCTGCCGGGACAGGGGGGTACGAGCAGTACTTC.

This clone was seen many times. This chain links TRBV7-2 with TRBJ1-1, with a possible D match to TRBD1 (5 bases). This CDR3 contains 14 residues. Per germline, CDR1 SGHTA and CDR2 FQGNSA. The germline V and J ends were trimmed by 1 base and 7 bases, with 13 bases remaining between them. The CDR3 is CASSLVQGRSEAFF. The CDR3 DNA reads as TGTGCCAGCAGCTTAGTTCAGGGCCGGAGTGAAGCTTTCTTT.

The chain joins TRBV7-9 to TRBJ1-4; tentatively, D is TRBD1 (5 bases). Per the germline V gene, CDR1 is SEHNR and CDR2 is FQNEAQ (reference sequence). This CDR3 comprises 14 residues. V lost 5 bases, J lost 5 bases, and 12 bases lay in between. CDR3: CASSVSGANEKLFF. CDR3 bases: TGTGCCAGCAGCGTCAGTGGGGCAAATGAAAAACTGTTTTTT.

The CDR3 loop is CAWSPQAQGGGQYF. In DNA form, the CDR3 reads TGTGCCTGGAGTCCCCAAGCTCAGGGGGGAGGGCAGTATTTT. J is TRBJ2-3 and V is TRBV30, with D possibly matching TRBD1 (7 bases). Germline V lookup: CDR1 GTSNPN, CDR2 SVGIG (reference sequence). V shed 2 bases and J shed 11 bases, with 20 bases lying between them. The CDR3 sequence is 14 residues long.

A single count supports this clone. The CDR3 DNA sequence: TGTGCCAGCAGCCAAAGACAGGAACTCTATGGCTACACCTTC. It codes for CASSQRQELYGYTF. This sequence joins TRBV5-4 and TRBJ1-2; D is perhaps TRBD1 (6 bases). This CDR3 contains 14 residues. CDR1 is SGHNT, CDR2 YYREEE, per germline (reference sequence). V gave up 4 bases and J gave up 4 bases, with 14 bases separating them.

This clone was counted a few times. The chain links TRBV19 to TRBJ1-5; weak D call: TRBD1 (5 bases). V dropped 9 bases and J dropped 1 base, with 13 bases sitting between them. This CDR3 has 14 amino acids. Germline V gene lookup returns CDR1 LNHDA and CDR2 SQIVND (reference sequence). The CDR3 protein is CASVRDGSNQPQHF. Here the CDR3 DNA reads TGTGCCAGCGTCAGGGACGGGAGCAATCAGCCCCAGCATTTT.

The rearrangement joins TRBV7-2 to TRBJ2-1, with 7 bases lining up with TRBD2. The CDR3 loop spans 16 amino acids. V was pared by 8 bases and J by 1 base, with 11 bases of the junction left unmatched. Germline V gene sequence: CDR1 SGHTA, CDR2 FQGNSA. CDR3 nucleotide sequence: TGTGCCAGCTCCGGGGGAGGGACTCGGTCCTACAATGAGCAGTTCTTC. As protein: CASSGGGTRSYNEQFF. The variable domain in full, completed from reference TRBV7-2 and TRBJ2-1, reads GAGVSQSPSNKVTEKGKDVELRCDPISGHTALYWYRQSLGQGLEFLIYFQGNSAPDKSGLPSDRFSAERTGGSVSTLTIQRTQQEDSAVYLCASSGGGTRSYNEQFFGPGTRLTVL.

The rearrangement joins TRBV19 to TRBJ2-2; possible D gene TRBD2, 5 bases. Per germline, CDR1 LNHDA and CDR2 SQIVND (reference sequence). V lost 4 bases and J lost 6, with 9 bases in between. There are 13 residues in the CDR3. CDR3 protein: CASSTTRPGELFF. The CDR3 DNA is TGTGCCAGTAGTACAACTAGACCCGGGGAGCTGTTTTTT.

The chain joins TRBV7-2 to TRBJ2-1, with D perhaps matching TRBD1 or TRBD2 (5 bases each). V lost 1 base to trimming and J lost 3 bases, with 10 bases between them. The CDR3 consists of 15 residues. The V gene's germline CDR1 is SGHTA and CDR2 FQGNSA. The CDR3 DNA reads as TGTGCCAGCAGCTTAGTGAGGGGCCACTACAATGAGCAGTTCTTC. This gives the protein CASSLVRGHYNEQFF.

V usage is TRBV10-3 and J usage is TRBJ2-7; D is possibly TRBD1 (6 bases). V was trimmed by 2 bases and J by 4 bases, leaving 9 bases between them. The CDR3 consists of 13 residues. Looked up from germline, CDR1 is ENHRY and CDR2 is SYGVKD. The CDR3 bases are TGTGCCATCAGTGAGAGGGGGATTTACGAGCAGTACTTC. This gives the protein CAISERGIYEQYF.

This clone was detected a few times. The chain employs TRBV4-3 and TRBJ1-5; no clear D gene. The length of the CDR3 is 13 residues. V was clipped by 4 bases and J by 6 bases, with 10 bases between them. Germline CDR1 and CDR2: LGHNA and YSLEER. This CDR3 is CASSPRVGQPQHF. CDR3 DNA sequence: TGCGCCAGCAGCCCCCGTGTCGGTCAGCCCCAGCATTTT.

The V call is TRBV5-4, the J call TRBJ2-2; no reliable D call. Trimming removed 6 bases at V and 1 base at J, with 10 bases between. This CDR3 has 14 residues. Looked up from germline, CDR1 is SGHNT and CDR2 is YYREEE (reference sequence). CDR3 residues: CASTFEQNTGELFF. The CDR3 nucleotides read TGTGCCAGCACTTTTGAGCAGAACACCGGGGAGCTGTTTTTT.

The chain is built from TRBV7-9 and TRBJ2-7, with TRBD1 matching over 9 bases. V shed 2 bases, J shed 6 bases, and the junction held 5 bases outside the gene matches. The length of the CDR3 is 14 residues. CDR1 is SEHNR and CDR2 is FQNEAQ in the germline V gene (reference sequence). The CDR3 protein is CASSLRDRASEQYF. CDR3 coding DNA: TGTGCCAGCAGCTTACGGGACAGGGCGTCCGAGCAGTACTTC.

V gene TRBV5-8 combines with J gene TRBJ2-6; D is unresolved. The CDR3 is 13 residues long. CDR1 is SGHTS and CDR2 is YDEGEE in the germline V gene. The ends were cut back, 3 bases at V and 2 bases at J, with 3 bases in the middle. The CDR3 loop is CASSWTGANVLTF. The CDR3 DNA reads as TGTGCCAGCAGCTGGACTGGGGCCAACGTCCTGACTTTC.

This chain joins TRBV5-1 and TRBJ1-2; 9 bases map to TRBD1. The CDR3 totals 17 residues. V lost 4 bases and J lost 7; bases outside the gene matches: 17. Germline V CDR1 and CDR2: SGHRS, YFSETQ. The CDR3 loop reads CASSLAPGQGPYSGYTF. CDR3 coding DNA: TGCGCCAGCAGCCTCGCCCCGGGACAGGGCCCATATAGTGGCTACACCTTC.

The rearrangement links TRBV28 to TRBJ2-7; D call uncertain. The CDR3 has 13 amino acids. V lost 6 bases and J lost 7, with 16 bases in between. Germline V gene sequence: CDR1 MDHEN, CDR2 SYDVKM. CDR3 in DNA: TGTGCCAGCAGCCTGGGGAAGCGTGAAGAGCAGTACTTC. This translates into CASSLGKREEQYF.

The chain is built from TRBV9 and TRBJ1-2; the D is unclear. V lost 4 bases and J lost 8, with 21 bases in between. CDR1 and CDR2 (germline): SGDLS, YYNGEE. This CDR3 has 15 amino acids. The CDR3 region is CASSPPAAQRWGYTF. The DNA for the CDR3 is TGTGCCAGCAGCCCCCCCGCGGCACAAAGGTGGGGCTACACCTTC.